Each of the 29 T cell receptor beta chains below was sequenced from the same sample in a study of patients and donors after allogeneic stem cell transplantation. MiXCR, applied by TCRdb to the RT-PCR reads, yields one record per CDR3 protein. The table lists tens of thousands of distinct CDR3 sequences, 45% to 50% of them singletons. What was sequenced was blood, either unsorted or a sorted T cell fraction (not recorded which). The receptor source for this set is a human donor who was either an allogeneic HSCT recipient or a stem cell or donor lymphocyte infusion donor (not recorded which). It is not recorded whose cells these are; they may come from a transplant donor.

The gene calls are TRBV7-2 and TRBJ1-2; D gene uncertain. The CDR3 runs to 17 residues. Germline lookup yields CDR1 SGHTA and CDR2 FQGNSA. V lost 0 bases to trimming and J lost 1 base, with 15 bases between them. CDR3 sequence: CASSLALVKDRNYGYTF. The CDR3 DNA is TGTGCCAGCAGCTTAGCCCTAGTAAAGGATCGTAACTATGGCTACACCTTC.

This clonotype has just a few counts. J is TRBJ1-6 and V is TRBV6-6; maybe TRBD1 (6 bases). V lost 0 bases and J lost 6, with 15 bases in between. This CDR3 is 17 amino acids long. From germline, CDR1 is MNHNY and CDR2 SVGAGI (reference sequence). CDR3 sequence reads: CASSYSMRAGVNSPLHF. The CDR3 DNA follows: TGTGCCAGCAGTTACTCGATGCGGGCAGGGGTTAATTCACCCCTCCACTTT.

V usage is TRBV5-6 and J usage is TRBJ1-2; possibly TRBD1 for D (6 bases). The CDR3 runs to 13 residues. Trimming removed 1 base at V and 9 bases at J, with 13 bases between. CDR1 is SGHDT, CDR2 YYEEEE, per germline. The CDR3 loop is CASSLPPGESYTF. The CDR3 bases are TGTGCCAGCAGCTTGCCGCCAGGGGAGAGCTACACCTTC.

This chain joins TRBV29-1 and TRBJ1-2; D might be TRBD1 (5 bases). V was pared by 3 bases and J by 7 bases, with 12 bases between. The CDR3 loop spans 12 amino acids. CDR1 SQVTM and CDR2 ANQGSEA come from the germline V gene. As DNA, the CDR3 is TGCAGCGTTGAGGGGCAGAGCGGTGGCTACACCTTC. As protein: CSVEGQSGGYTF.

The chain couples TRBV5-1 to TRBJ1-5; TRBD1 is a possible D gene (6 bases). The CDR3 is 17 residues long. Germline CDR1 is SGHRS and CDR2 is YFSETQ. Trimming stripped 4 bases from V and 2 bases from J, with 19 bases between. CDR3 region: CASSPRSWDTGNQPQHF. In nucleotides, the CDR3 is TGCGCCAGCAGCCCCCGATCTTGGGACACGGGCAATCAGCCCCAGCATTTT.

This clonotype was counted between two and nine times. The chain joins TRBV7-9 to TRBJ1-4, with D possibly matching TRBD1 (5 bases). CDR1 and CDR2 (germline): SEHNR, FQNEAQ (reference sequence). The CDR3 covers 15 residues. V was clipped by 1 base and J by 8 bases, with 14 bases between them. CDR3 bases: TGTGCCAGCAGCTTAGGGTGGGGCAATGAAGAAAAACTGTTTTTT. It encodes CASSLGWGNEEKLFF.

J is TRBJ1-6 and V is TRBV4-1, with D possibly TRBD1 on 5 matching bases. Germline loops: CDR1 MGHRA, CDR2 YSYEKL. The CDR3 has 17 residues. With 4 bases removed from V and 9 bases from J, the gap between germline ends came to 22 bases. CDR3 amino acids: CASSLESVQVQASPLHF. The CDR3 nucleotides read TGCGCCAGCAGCCTGGAAAGCGTACAGGTGCAAGCTTCACCCCTCCACTTT.

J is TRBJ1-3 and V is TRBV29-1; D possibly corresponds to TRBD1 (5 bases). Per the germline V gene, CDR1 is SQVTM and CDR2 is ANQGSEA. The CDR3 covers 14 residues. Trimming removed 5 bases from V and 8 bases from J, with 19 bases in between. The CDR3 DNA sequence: TGCAGCGTTCTTTACCCTGGGGACGGGGACACCATATATTTT. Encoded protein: CSVLYPGDGDTIYF.

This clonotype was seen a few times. The DNA for the CDR3 is TGTGCCAGCAGTGAGTCAGGGGATAACTATGGCTACACCTTC. This encodes CASSESGDNYGYTF. The chain is built from TRBV2 and TRBJ1-2, with D maybe TRBD1 (6 bases). The germline gives CDR1 SNHLY, CDR2 FYNNEI. Trimming removed 3 bases at V and 1 base at J, with 9 bases between. This CDR3 has 14 amino acids.

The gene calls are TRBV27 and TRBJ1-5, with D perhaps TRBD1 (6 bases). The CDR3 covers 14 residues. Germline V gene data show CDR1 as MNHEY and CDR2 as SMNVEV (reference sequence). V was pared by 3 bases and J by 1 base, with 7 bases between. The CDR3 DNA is TGTGCCAGCAGTTTTCAGGGGAGCAATCAGCCCCAGCATTTT. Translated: CASSFQGSNQPQHF.

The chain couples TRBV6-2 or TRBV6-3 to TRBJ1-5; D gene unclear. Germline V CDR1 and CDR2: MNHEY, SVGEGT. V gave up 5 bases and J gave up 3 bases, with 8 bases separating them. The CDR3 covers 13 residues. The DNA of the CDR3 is TGTGCCAGCAGTCGACTTTCCAATCAGCCCCAGCATTTT. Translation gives CASSRLSNQPQHF.

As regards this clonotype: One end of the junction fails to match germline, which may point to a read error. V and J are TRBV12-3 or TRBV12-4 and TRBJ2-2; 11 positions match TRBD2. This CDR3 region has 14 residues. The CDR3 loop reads CASSLAGGTGELFF. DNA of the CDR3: TGTGCCAGCAGTCTAGCGGGAGGCACCGGGGAGCTGTTTTTT.

This CDR3 is CASSYSVRDDSSSNQPQHF. The DNA for the CDR3 is TGTGCCAGCAGTTACTCGGTCAGGGACGACTCATCTAGCAATCAGCCCCAGCATTTT. The chain is built from TRBV6-2 or TRBV6-3 and TRBJ1-5, with a weak D call TRBD1 (5 bases). The CDR3 spans 19 residues. V lost 0 bases and J 0 bases, leaving 18 bases between the germline ends. Germline CDR1 and CDR2: MNHEY and SVGEGT.

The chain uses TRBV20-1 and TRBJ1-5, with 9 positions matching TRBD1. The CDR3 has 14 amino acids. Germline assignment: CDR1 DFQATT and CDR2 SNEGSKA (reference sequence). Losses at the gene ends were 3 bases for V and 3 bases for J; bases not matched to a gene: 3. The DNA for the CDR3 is TGCAGTGCTAGCAGGGACAGGGACAATCAGCCCCAGCATTTT. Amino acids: CSASRDRDNQPQHF.

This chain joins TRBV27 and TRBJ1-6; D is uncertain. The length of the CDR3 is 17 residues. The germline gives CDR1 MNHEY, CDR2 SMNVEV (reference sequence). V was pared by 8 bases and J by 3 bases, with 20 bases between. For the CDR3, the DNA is TGTGCCAGCCGCTCCCCAAAGGACGGATTCTATAATTCACCCCTCCACTTT. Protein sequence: CASRSPKDGFYNSPLHF.

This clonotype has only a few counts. The CDR3 bases are TGTGCCAGCAGCTTAGTTTTCTTT. It translates to CASSLVFF. The J gene is TRBJ1-1, the V gene TRBV7-2; D gene unclear. Germline V lookup: CDR1 SGHTA, CDR2 FQGNSA. V lost 1 base and J lost 13, with 1 base in between. This CDR3 contains 8 residues.

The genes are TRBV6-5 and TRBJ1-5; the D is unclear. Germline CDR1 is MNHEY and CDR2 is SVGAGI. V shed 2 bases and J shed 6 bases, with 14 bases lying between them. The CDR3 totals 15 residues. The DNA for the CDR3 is TGTGCCAGCAGTTACGATAACCGGGAGACTCAGCCCCAGCATTTT. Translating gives CASSYDNRETQPQHF.

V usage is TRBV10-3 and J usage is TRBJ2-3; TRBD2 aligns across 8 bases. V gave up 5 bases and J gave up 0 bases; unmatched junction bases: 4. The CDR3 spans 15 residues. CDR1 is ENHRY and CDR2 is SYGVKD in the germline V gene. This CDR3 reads CAISQASGSTDTQYF. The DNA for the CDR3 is TGTGCCATCAGTCAGGCTAGCGGGAGCACAGATACGCAGTATTTT.

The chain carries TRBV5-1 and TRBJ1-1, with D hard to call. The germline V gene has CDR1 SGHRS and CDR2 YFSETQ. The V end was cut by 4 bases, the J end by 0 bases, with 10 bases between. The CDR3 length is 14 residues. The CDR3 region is CASSPERLNTEAFF. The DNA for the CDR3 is TGCGCCAGCAGCCCGGAACGGTTGAACACTGAAGCTTTCTTT.

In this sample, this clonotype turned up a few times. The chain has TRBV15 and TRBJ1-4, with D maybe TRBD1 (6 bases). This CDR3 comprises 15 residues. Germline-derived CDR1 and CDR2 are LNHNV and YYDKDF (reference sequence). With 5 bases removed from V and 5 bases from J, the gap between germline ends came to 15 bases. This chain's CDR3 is CATSLFYRENEKLFF. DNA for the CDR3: TGTGCCACCAGCCTTTTCTACAGGGAGAATGAAAAACTGTTTTTT.

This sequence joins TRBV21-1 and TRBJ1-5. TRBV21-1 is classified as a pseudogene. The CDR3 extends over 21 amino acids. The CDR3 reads CASSKGGPLHRAFYSNQPQHF. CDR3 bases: TGTGCCAGCAGCAAAGGCGGCCCTCTCCACAGGGCCTTCTATAGCAATCAGCCCCAGCATTTT.

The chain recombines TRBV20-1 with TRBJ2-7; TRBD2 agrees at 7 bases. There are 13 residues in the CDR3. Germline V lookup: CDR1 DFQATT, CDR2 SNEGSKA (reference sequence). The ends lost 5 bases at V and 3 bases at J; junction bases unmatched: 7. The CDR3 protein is CSARRLAFYEQYF. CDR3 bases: TGCAGTGCTCGACGACTAGCATTCTACGAGCAGTACTTC.

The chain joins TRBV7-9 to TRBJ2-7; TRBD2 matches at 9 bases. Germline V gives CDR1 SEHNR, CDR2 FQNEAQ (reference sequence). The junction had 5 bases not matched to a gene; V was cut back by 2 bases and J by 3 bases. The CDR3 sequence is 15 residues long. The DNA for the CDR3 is TGTGCCAGCAGCTTACGACTAGCGGAACTCTACGAGCAGTACTTC. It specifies CASSLRLAELYEQYF. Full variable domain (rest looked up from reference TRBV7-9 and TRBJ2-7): DTGVSQNPRHKITKRGQNVTFRCDPISEHNRLYWYRQTLGQGPEFLTYFQNEAQLEKSRLLSDRFSAERPKGSFSTLEIQRTEQGDSAMYLCASSLRLAELYEQYFGPGTRLTVT.

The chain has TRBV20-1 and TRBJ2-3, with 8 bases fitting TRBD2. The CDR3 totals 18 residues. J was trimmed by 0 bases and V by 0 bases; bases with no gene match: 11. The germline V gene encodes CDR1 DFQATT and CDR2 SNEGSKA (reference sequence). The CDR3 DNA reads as TGCAGTGCTAGAGATCGTACTAGCGGCGAGACTAGCACAGATACGCAGTATTTT. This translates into CSARDRTSGETSTDTQYF.

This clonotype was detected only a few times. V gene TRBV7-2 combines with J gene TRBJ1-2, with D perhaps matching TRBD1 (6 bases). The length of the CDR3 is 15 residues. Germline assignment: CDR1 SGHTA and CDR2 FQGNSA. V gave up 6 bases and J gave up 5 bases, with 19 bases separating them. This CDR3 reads CASSYYRQVAYGYTF. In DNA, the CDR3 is TGTGCCAGCAGTTATTACCGACAGGTGGCATATGGCTACACCTTC.

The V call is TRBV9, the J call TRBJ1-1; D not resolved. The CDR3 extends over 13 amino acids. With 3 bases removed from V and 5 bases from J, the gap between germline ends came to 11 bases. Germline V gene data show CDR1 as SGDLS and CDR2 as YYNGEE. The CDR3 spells CASSEAMTTEAFF. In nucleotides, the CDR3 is TGTGCCAGCAGCGAGGCCATGACGACTGAAGCTTTCTTT.

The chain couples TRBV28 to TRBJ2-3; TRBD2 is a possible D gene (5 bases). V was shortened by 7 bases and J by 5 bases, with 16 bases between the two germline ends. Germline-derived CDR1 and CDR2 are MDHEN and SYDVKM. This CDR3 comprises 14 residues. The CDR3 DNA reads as TGTGCCAGCACCACCCCACTAGAGCGAGATACGCAGTATTTT. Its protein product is CASTTPLERDTQYF. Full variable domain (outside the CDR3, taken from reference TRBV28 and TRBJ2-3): DVKVTQSSRYLVKRTGEKVFLECVQDMDHENMFWYRQDPGLGLRLIYFSYDVKMKEKGDIPEGYSVSREKKERFSLILESASTNQTSMYLCASTTPLERDTQYFGPGTRLTVL.

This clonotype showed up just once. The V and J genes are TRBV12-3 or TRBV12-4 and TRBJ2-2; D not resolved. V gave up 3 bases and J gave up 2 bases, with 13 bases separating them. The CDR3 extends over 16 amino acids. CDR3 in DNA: TGTGCCAGCAGTTTTGGAATGGGCCGAAACACCGGGGAGCTGTTTTTT. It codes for CASSFGMGRNTGELFF.

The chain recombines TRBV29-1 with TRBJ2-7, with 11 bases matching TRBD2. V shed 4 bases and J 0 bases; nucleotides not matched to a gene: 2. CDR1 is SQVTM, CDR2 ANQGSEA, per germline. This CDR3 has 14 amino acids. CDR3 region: CSVVTSGSSYEQYF. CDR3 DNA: TGCAGCGTTGTAACTAGCGGGAGCTCCTACGAGCAGTACTTC.